This T cell receptor (beta chain) was sequenced for a study of CD8 T cells in ankylosing spondylitis. Points from the study as a whole: The study looked at matched synovial fluid samples from ankylosing spondylitis patients. Disease-linked clones were reported to be significantly enriched there. Reports of some motif variants in reactive arthritis synovial fluid and blood predate this one. Peripheral blood held disease-linked clones only at relatively low frequency, and these were CD8+. One TCR beta motif, made up of eight or nine highly homologous variants, appeared characteristic of ankylosing spondylitis blood.

The CDR3 is made up of 14 amino acids. Germline loops: CDR1 SGHDT, CDR2 YYEEEE. V was clipped by 8 bases and J by 0 bases, with 12 bases between them. TCRdb independently ran MiXCR on the 5' RACE reads; one entry per CDR3 protein. The data show over 450,000 distinct CDR3 sequences, about 12% seen once. Comments on this clonotype: What it recognizes is unknown.

The chain is built from TRBV5-6 and TRBJ2-4; D unresolved. The sample consisted of blood, either unsorted or a sorted T cell fraction (not recorded which). This receptor was taken from a male donor with ankylosing spondylitis. The CDR3: CASTLYGAKNIQYF. The CDR3 DNA reads TGTGCCAGTACCTTGTACGGAGCCAAAAACATTCAGTACTTC.